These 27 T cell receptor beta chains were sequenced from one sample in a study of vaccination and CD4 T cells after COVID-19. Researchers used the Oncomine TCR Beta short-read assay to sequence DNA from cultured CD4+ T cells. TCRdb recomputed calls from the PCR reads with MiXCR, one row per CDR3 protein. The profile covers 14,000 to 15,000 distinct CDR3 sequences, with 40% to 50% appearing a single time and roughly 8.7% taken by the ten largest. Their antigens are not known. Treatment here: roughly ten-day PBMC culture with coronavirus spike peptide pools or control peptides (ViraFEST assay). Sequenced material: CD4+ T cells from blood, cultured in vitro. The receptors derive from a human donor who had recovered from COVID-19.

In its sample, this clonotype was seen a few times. In DNA form, the CDR3 reads TGTGCCAGAAGCCGAACCATTGGGGAGCTGTTTTTT. It specifies CARSRTIGELFF. The rearrangement uses TRBV5-3 and TRBJ2-2, with no clear D. TRBV5-3 qualifies as an ORF whose function is uncertain. The CDR3 has 12 amino acids. V dropped 4 bases and J dropped 8 bases, with 9 bases sitting between them.

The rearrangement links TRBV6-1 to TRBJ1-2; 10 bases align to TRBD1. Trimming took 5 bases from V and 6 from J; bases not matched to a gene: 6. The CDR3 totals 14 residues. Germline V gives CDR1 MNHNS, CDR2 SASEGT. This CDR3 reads CASSPGTGVNGYTF. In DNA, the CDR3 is TGTGCCAGCAGTCCCGGGACAGGGGTAAATGGCTACACCTTC.

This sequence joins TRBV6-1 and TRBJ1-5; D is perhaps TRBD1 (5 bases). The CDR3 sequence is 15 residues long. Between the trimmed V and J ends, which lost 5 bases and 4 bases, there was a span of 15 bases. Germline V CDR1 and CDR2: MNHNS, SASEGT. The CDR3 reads CASSLDAGPNQPQHF. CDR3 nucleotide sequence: TGTGCCAGCAGTCTTGACGCAGGGCCAAATCAGCCCCAGCATTTT.

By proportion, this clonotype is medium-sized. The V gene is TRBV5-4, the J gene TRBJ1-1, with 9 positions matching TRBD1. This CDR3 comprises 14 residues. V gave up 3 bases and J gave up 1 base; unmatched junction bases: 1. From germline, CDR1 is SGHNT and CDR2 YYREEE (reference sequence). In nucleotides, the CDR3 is TGTGCCAGCAGCTGGGGACAGGGGAACACTGAAGCTTTCTTT. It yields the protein CASSWGQGNTEAFF.

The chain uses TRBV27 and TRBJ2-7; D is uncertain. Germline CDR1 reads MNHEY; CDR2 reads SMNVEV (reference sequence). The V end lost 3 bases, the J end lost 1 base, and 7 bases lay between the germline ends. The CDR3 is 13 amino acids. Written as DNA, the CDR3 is TGTGCCAGCAGTTTCGGTAGGTCCTACGAGCAGTACTTC. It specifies CASSFGRSYEQYF.

The CDR3 reads CASSYSLSFRNTEAFF. The DNA for the CDR3 is TGTGCCAGCAGTTACTCGCTTTCTTTCCGGAACACTGAAGCTTTCTTT. The genes are TRBV6-5 and TRBJ1-1, with D hard to call. V was clipped by 0 bases and J by 1 base, with 12 bases between them. Germline V gene sequence: CDR1 MNHEY, CDR2 SVGAGI. CDR3 length equals 16 residues.

CDR3 coding DNA: TGTGCCAGCAGTTTCGGACAGGGATCGTCTGGCTACACCTTC. Its protein is CASSFGQGSSGYTF. The J gene is TRBJ1-2, the V gene TRBV2, with 8 bases lining up with TRBD1. V was pared by 5 bases and J by 7 bases, with 9 bases of the junction left unmatched. The CDR3 totals 14 residues. Germline values: CDR1 SNHLY, CDR2 FYNNEI.

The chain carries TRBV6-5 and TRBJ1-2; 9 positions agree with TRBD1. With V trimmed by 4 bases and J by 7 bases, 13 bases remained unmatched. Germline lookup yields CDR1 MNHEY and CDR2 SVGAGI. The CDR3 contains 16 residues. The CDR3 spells CASSSSGTGQSLGYTF. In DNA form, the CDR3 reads TGTGCCAGCAGTTCGTCCGGGACAGGGCAGTCTCTTGGCTACACCTTC.

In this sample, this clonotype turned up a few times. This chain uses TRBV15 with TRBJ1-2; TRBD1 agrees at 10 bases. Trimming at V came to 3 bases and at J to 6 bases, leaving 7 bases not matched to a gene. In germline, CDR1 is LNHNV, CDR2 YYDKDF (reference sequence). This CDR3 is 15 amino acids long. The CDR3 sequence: CATSRTGGVLHGYTF. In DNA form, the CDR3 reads TGTGCCACCAGCAGGACAGGGGGCGTACTTCATGGCTACACCTTC.

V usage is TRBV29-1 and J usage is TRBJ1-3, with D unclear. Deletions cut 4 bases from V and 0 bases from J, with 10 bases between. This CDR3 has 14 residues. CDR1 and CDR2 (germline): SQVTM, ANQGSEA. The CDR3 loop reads CSVVQQSSGNTIYF. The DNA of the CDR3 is TGCAGCGTTGTTCAGCAGAGCTCTGGAAACACCATATATTTT.

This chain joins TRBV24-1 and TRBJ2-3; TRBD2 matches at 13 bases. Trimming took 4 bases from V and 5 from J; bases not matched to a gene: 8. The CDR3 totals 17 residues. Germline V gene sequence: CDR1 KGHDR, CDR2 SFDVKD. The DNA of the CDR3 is TGTGCCACCAGTGACCCCGGACTAGCGGGAGTCAAAGATACGCAGTATTTT. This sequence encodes CATSDPGLAGVKDTQYF.

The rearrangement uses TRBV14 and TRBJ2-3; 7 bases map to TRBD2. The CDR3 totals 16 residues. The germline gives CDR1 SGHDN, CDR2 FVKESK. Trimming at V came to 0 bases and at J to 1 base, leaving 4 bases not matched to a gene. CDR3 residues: CASSQDKAGGTDTQYF. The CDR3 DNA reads TGTGCCAGCAGCCAAGATAAGGCGGGAGGCACAGATACGCAGTATTTT.

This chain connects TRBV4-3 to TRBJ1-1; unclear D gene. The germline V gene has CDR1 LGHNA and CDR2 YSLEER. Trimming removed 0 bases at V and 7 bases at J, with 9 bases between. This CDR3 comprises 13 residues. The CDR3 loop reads CASSQDWALEAFF. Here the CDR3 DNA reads TGCGCCAGCAGCCAAGATTGGGCTCTTGAAGCTTTCTTT.

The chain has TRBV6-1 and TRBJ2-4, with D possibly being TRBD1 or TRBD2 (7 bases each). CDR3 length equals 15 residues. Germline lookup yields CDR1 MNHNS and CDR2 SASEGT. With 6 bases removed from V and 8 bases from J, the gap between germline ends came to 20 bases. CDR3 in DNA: TGTGCCAGCAGCCCTACAGGGGCGGGGAGGGACATTCAGTACTTC. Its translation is CASSPTGAGRDIQYF.

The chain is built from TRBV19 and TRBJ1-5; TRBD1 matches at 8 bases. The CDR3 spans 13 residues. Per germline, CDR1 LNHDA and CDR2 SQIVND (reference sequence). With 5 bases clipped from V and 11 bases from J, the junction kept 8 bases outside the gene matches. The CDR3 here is CASSEVVGQAQHF. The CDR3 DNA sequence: TGTGCCAGTAGTGAAGTGGTGGGACAGGCCCAGCATTTT.

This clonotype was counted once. In DNA form, the CDR3 reads TGTGCCAGCAGCTTAGACGCCAGGGCAGAGACCCAGTACTTC. Its protein is CASSLDARAETQYF. The chain is built from TRBV7-2 and TRBJ2-5, with D perhaps matching TRBD1 (5 bases). CDR3 size: 14 residues. Germline CDR1 SGHTA, CDR2 FQGNSA. Trimming shortened V by 1 base and J by 4 bases, and 10 bases separated the two germline ends.

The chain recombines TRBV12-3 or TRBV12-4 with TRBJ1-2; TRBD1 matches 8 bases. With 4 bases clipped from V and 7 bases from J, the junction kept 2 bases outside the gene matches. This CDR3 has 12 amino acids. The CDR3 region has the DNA TGTGCCAGCAGTTACACAGGGGGTGGCTACACCTTC. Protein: CASSYTGGGYTF.

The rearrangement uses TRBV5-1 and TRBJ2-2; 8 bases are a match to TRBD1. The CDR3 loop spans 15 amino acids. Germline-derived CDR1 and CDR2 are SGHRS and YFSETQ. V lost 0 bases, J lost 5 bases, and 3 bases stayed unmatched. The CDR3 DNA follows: TGCGCCAGCAGCTTGGGGGACAGGCGAACCGGGGAGCTGTTTTTT. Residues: CASSLGDRRTGELFF.

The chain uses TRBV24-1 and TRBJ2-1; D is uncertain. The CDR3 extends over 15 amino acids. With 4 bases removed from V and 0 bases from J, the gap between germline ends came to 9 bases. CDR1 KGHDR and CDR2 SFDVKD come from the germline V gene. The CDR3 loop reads CATSETTGSYNEQFF. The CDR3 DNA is TGTGCCACCAGTGAGACGACTGGCTCCTACAATGAGCAGTTCTTC.

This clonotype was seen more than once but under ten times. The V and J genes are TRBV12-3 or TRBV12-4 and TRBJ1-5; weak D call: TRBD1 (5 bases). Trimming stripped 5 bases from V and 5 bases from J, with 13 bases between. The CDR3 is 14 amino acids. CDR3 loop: CASSRDPGHQPQHF. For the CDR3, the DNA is TGTGCCAGCAGTCGAGACCCAGGGCATCAGCCCCAGCATTTT.

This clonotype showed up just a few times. CDR3 coding DNA: TGTGCCAGCAGGGAGGGGGAGGGTGGCTACACCTTC. It specifies CASREGEGGYTF. The chain employs TRBV6-1 and TRBJ1-2; a weak D match, TRBD1 (6 bases). Germline assignment: CDR1 MNHNS and CDR2 SASEGT. V was cut by 6 bases and J by 7 bases, with 12 bases left in between. CDR3 size: 12 residues.

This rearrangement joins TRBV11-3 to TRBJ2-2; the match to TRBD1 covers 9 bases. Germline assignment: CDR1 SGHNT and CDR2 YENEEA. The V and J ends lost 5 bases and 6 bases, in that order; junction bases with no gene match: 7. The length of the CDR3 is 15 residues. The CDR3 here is CASSGRDREAGELFF. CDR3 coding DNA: TGTGCCAGCAGCGGCCGGGACAGGGAAGCCGGGGAGCTGTTTTTT.

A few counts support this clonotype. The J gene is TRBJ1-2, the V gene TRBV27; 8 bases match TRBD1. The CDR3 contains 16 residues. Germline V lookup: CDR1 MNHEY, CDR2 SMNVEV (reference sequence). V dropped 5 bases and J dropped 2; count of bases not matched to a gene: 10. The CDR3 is CASSGQGQLLNYGYTF. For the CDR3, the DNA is TGTGCCAGCAGTGGACAGGGCCAGCTACTAAACTATGGCTACACCTTC.

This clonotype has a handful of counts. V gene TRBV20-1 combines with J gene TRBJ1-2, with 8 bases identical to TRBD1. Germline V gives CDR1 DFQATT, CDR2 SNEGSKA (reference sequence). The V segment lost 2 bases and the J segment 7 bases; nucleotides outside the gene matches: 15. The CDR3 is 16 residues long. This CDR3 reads CSARSSSLGQDSGYTF. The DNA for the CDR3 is TGCAGTGCTAGATCTTCTTCGCTGGGACAGGACAGTGGCTACACCTTC.

The DNA for the CDR3 is TGTGCCAGCAGCATAACAGGGGGCCGGCAAGAGACCCAGTACTTC. Amino acids: CASSITGGRQETQYF. The rearrangement uses TRBV21-1 and TRBJ2-5; TRBD1 is the table's D call and was not checked against the DNA. TRBV21-1 is classified as a pseudogene. The CDR3 runs to 15 residues.

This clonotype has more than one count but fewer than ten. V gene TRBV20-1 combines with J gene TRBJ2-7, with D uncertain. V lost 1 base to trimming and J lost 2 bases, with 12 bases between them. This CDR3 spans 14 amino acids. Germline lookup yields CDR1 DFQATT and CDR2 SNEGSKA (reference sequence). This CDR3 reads CSARGGLSAYEQYF. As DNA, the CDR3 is TGCAGTGCTAGAGGTGGCTTGAGCGCCTACGAGCAGTACTTC.

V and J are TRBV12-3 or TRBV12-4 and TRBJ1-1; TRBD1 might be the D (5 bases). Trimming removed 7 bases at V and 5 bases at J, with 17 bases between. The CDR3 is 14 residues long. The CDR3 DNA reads TGTGCCAGCAACGTAAACGGGGGTTCTACTGAAGCTTTCTTT. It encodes CASNVNGGSTEAFF.